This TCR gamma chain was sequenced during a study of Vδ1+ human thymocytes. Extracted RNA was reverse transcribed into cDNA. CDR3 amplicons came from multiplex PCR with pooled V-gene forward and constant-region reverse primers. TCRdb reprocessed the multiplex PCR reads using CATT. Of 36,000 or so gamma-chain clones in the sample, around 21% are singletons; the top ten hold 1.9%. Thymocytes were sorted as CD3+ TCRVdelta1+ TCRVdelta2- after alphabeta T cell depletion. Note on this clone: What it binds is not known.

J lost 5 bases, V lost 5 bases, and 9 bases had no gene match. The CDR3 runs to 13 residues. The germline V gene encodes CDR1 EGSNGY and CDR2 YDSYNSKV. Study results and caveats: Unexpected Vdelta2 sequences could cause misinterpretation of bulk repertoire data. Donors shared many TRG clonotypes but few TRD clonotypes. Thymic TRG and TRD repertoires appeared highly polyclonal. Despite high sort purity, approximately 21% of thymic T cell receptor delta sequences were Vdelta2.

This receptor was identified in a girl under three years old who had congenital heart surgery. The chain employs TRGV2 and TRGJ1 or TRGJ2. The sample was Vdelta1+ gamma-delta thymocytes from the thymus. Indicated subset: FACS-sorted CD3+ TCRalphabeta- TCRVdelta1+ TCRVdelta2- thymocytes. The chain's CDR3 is CATWVRQDYKKLF. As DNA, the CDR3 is TGTGCCACCTGGGTAAGGCAGGATTATAAGAAACTCTTT.